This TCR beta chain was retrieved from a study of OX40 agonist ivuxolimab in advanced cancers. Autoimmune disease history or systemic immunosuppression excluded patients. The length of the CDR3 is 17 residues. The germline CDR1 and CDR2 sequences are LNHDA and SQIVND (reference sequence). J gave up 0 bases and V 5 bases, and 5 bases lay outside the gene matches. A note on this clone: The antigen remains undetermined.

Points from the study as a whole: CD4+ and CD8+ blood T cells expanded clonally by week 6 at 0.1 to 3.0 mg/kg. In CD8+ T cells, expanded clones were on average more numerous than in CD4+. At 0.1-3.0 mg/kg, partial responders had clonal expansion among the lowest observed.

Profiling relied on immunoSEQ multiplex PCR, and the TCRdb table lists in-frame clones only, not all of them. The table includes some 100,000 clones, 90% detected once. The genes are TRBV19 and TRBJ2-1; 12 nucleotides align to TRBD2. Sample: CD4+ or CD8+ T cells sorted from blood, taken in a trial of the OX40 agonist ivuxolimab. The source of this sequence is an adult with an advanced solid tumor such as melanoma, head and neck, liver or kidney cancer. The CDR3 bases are TGTGCCAGTAGTTTGCTACTAGCGGGGGGCTCCTACAATGAGCAGTTCTTC. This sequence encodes CASSLLLAGGSYNEQFF. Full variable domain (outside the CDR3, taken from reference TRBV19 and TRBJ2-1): DGGITQSPKYLFRKEGQNVTLSCEQNLNHDAMYWYRQDPGQGLRLIYYSQIVNDFQKGDIAEGYSVSREKKESFPLTVTSAQKNPTAFYLCASSLLLAGGSYNEQFFGPGTRLTVL.